The clone carrying this T cell receptor (beta chain) was detected only a few times. The sample originates from a study of response to subunit inactivated influenza vaccine. The V gene lost 5 bases and the J gene lost 6 bases, with 16 bases spanning the gap. Germline assignment: CDR1 SGHNT and CDR2 YENEEA. The CDR3 runs to 15 residues. From the RT-PCR reads, TCRdb called clonotypes with MiXCR, one entry per CDR3 protein. The sample has fewer than 600,000 distinct CDR3 sequences; roughly 7.6% are singletons. V usage is TRBV11-3 and J usage is TRBJ2-2; D is undetermined. The specimen was PBMCs from blood, collected roughly 24 months after vaccination. This clonotype was sampled from a man between 50 and 69 years old who received an inactivated influenza vaccine. The CDR3 nucleotides read TGTGCCAGCAGCCCCCGTTCCAGCCAAGCCGGGGAGCTGTTTTTT. Residues: CASSPRSSQAGELFF.